The clone carrying this T cell receptor beta chain was seen repeatedly, ten times or more. The trim removed 7 bases at V and 2 bases at J, leaving 7 bases unmatched. Looked up from germline, CDR1 is SGHAT and CDR2 is FQNNGV. The CDR3 contains 14 residues. This entry belongs to a study of T cells in Graves' hyperthyroidism and ophthalmopathy. These patients, aged 18 to 65, had recently diagnosed hyperthyroidism lasting under 2 months. Diagnoses were made from clinical symptoms, serum measures (thyroxine and TRAb), thyroid ultrasound and orbital computed tomography. Sampled blood dates from first hyperthyroidism diagnosis, and it precedes any ophthalmopathy symptoms. Amplification of TCR beta CDR3 regions used RNA as the template. The primer set for the first-round RT-PCR of the TCR CDR3 was HTBI. TCRdb used MiXCR to reprocess the multiplex PCR reads, holding one entry per CDR3 protein. The top ten hold 28% of the sample, which has a few hundred thousand distinct CDR3 sequences, about 15% seen once.

Sequencing used blood. The chain carries TRBV11-2 and TRBJ2-7, with 8 bases that match TRBD1. The receptor was derived from a woman under 30 with Graves' hyperthyroidism that later progressed to Graves' ophthalmopathy. The CDR3 coding sequence is TGTGCCAGCACCCGACAGGGGTCTGCCTACGAGCAGTACTTC. Translation gives CASTRQGSAYEQYF.